The 14 T cell receptor beta chains presented below share a single source sample, sequenced in a study of T cell changes during pregnancy in multiple sclerosis. Clones were read by immunoSEQ multiplex PCR, and TCRdb kept only the in-frame ones, dropping some. The sample carries approximately 70,000 clones, 94% recorded once. The starting material was CD4+ T cells from peripheral blood mononuclear cells, obtained after pregnancy. The origin of the receptors is a female donor with multiple sclerosis, enrolled in a pregnancy study.

The chain is built from TRBV11-2 and TRBJ2-2, with TRBD1 identical over 8 bases. The CDR3 totals 15 residues. Trimming took 5 bases from V and 5 from J; bases not matched to a gene: 7. The V gene's germline CDR1 is SGHAT and CDR2 FQNNGV. For the CDR3, the DNA is TGTGCCAGCAGCCCAGCCAGGGGGCAAACCGGGGAGCTGTTTTTT. This codes for CASSPARGQTGELFF.

The sample holds one count of this clone. The gene calls are TRBV6-5 and TRBJ2-1; TRBD2 matches 9 bases. Losses at the gene ends were 6 bases for V and 8 bases for J; bases not matched to a gene: 8. CDR1 is MNHEY and CDR2 is SVGAGI in the germline V gene. This CDR3 contains 14 residues. The chain's CDR3 is CASSSGLALDEQFF. CDR3 bases: TGTGCCAGCAGCTCCGGACTAGCGTTGGATGAGCAGTTCTTC.

The V gene is TRBV5-6, the J gene TRBJ2-5; D remains unclear. This CDR3 contains 14 residues. V gave up 4 bases and J gave up 2 bases, with 12 bases separating them. In germline, CDR1 is SGHDT, CDR2 YYEEEE. The CDR3 DNA reads TGTGCCAGCAGCAAAACTACCCCACAAGAGACCCAGTACTTC. As protein: CASSKTTPQETQYF.

The genes are TRBV20-1 and TRBJ2-5; no definite D call. CDR1 is DFQATT, CDR2 SNEGSKA, per germline (reference sequence). The CDR3 covers 11 residues. The CDR3 DNA reads TGCAGCGGCTGGAGTGGAGAGACCCAGTACTTC. Translated, it gives CSGWSGETQYF.

V and J are TRBV28 and TRBJ1-4, with D possibly being TRBD1 (5 bases). The CDR3 contains 15 residues. Deletions cut 4 bases from V and 3 bases from J, with 12 bases between. In germline, CDR1 is MDHEN, CDR2 SYDVKM. CDR3 bases: TGTGCCAGCAGTTCACCGGGGGAGGCTAATGAAAAACTGTTTTTT. It yields the protein CASSSPGEANEKLFF.

The chain carries TRBV6-1 and TRBJ1-4; D is uncertain. The CDR3 extends over 13 amino acids. The germline V gene encodes CDR1 MNHNS and CDR2 SASEGT. V lost 5 bases, J lost 5 bases, and 9 bases lay in between. The CDR3: CASSIRRNEKLFF. DNA of the CDR3: TGTGCCAGCAGTATACGGAGAAATGAAAAACTGTTTTTT.

The chain couples TRBV29-1 to TRBJ2-5; D not certain. Germline V gives CDR1 SQVTM, CDR2 ANQGSEA. V was pared by 0 bases and J by 1 base, with 3 bases between. The CDR3 spans 12 residues. CDR3 sequence: CSVEELQETQYF. The DNA for the CDR3 is TGCAGCGTTGAAGAACTCCAAGAGACCCAGTACTTC.

The chain combines TRBV5-5 with TRBJ2-7, with D maybe TRBD2 (8 bases). The CDR3 totals 14 residues. Looked up from germline, CDR1 is SGHKS and CDR2 is YYEKEE (reference sequence). V shed 7 bases and J shed 5 bases, with 19 bases lying between them. The DNA of the CDR3 is TGTGCCAGCCGGGAGGGAGGGGGCACGAACGAGCAGTACTTC. Amino acid sequence: CASREGGGTNEQYF. The entire variable domain, with the rest obtained from reference TRBV5-5 and TRBJ2-7, is as follows: DAGVTQSPTHLIKTRGQQVTLRCSPISGHKSVSWYQQVLGQGPQFIFQYYEKEERGRGNFPDRFSARQFPNYSSELNVNALLLGDSALYLCASREGGGTNEQYFGPGTRLTVT.

This rearrangement joins TRBV5-1 to TRBJ2-2; tentative D call: TRBD2 (6 bases). The V gene lost 0 bases and the J gene lost 4 bases, with 10 bases spanning the gap. There are 15 residues in the CDR3. In germline, CDR1 is SGHRS, CDR2 YFSETQ. In nucleotides, the CDR3 is TGCGCCAGCAGCTTGGGCGGGACTGTCACCGGGGAGCTGTTTTTT. It encodes CASSLGGTVTGELFF.

Only a few counts were recorded for this clone. The rearrangement uses TRBV7-8 and TRBJ1-2; D is perhaps TRBD1 (6 bases). Trimming cost V 5 bases and J 4 bases, with 17 bases left between them. This CDR3 has 15 amino acids. Looked up from germline, CDR1 is SGHVS and CDR2 is FQNEAQ. The chain's CDR3 is CASSPSGGQTYGYTF. The CDR3 nucleotides are TGTGCCAGCAGCCCGAGCGGGGGCCAAACCTATGGCTACACCTTC. The whole variable domain, remainder taken from reference TRBV7-8 and TRBJ1-2, is GAGVSQSPRYKVAKRGQDVALRCDPISGHVSLFWYQQALGQGPEFLTYFQNEAQLDKSGLPSDRFFAERPEGSVSTLKIQRTQQEDSAVYLCASSPSGGQTYGYTFGSGTRLTVV.

V and J are TRBV18 and TRBJ2-1, with 10 bases fitting TRBD2. The germline CDR1 and CDR2 sequences are KGHSH and LQKENI. Unmatched junction bases numbered 4, after V lost 9 bases and J lost 2 bases. The CDR3 extends over 14 amino acids. The CDR3 here is CASITSGTYNEQFF. The DNA of the CDR3 is TGTGCCAGTATCACTAGCGGGACCTACAATGAGCAGTTCTTC.

This sequence joins TRBV29-1 and TRBJ1-5, with 10 bases that match TRBD1. CDR3 length equals 15 residues. Germline V gives CDR1 SQVTM, CDR2 ANQGSEA. The junction had 6 bases not matched to a gene; V was cut back by 7 bases and J by 0 bases. The CDR3 protein is CSARTGGGSNQPQHF. CDR3 nucleotides: TGCAGCGCCCGGACAGGGGGGGGTAGCAATCAGCCCCAGCATTTT.

The chain employs TRBV15 and TRBJ2-7; D is perhaps TRBD2 (7 bases). Between the trimmed V and J ends, which lost 6 bases and 4 bases, there was a span of 16 bases. From germline, CDR1 is LNHNV and CDR2 YYDKDF (reference sequence). This CDR3 has 14 amino acids. The chain's CDR3 is CATSPGGTVYEQYF. The DNA for the CDR3 is TGTGCCACCAGTCCGGGGGGCACCGTTTACGAGCAGTACTTC.

The genes are TRBV10-3 and TRBJ2-1, with D uncertain. Germline CDR1 reads ENHRY; CDR2 reads SYGVKD. This CDR3 has 14 amino acids. With 3 bases removed from V and 6 bases from J, the gap between germline ends came to 12 bases. This CDR3 is CAISEAQIRNEQFF. CDR3 coding DNA: TGTGCCATCAGTGAAGCGCAAATCCGCAATGAGCAGTTCTTC.